Listed here is a single T cell receptor (beta chain). Its antigen is not known. It was autoimmune disease history or systemic immunosuppression that excluded patients. This sample is drawn from a study of OX40 agonist ivuxolimab in advanced cancers. Study conclusions and caveats: Averaging showed that CD8+ T cells had more expanded clones than CD4+ did. Antigen specificity was not determined for the expanded peripheral T cells. At 0.1-3.0 mg/kg, partial responders had clonal expansion among the lowest observed.

The assay was immunoSEQ multiplex PCR, and TCRdb's table has in-frame clones only and misses some. The table records about 90,000 clones, 80% to 90% of them present only once. The germline gives CDR1 SGHDN, CDR2 FVKESK. V lost 2 bases and J 2 bases, leaving 16 bases between the germline ends. This CDR3 spans 16 amino acids. This specimen consisted of CD4+ or CD8+ T cells sorted from blood, obtained in a trial of the OX40 agonist ivuxolimab. The receptor comes from an adult with an advanced solid tumor such as melanoma, head and neck, liver or kidney cancer. V usage is TRBV14 and J usage is TRBJ2-7, with a weak D call TRBD1 (6 bases). CDR3 sequence: CASSQISGDGTYEQYF. DNA for the CDR3: TGTGCCAGCAGCCAAATCTCAGGGGACGGTACCTACGAGCAGTACTTC.